These 29 T cell receptor beta chains share one sample of origin, sequenced in a study of OX40 agonist ivuxolimab in advanced cancers. The protocol was immunoSEQ multiplex PCR, while the TCRdb copy is restricted to in-frame clones and leaves out a portion. This sample has about 76,000 clones, with about 89% found just once. The starting material was CD4+ or CD8+ T cells sorted from blood, obtained in a trial of the OX40 agonist ivuxolimab. The source of these receptors is an adult with an advanced solid tumor such as melanoma, head and neck, liver or kidney cancer.

In its sample, this clone was seen once. V gene TRBV27 combines with J gene TRBJ2-6; the D gene is possibly TRBD1 (6 bases). CDR1 is MNHEY and CDR2 is SMNVEV in the germline V gene (reference sequence). Trimming shortened V by 6 bases and J by 13 bases, and 16 bases separated the two germline ends. This CDR3 is 13 amino acids long. The CDR3 region has the DNA TGTGCCAGCAGCTGGACAGAGATCGATGTCCTGACTTTC. Residues: CASSWTEIDVLTF.

The chain uses TRBV9 and TRBJ2-5; no reliable D call. Per the germline V gene, CDR1 is SGDLS and CDR2 is YYNGEE. With 0 bases removed from V and 5 bases from J, the gap between germline ends came to 8 bases. The CDR3 length is 13 residues. The CDR3 region is CASSVEEVETQYF. The CDR3 coding sequence is TGTGCCAGCAGCGTAGAAGAGGTGGAGACCCAGTACTTC.

V gene TRBV19 combines with J gene TRBJ1-1; unclear D gene. CDR3 length: 11 residues. Germline V gene data show CDR1 as LNHDA and CDR2 as SQIVND (reference sequence). Trimming removed 8 bases at V and 1 base at J, with 5 bases between. As DNA, the CDR3 is TGTGCCAGTCTCGGGAACACTGAAGCTTTCTTT. It is translated as CASLGNTEAFF.

This clone was counted between two and nine times. V usage is TRBV28 and J usage is TRBJ1-2; D is ambiguous. V lost 2 bases and J lost 7, with 8 bases in between. From germline, CDR1 is MDHEN and CDR2 SYDVKM. CDR3 length: 12 amino acids. The CDR3 here is CASSLVGIGYTF. The CDR3 region has the DNA TGTGCCAGCAGTTTAGTGGGAATTGGCTACACCTTC.

The V call is TRBV21-1, the J call TRBJ2-7; the table names TRBD1, a call not compared with the DNA. TRBV21-1 is a recognized pseudogene. The CDR3 loop spans 14 amino acids. CDR3 protein: CASSKAGTVYEQYF. CDR3 bases: TGTGCCAGCAGCAAAGCCGGGACAGTCTACGAGCAGTACTTC.

V and J are TRBV27 and TRBJ1-1; D gene ambiguous. The CDR3 has 11 residues. With 5 bases removed from V and 11 bases from J, the gap between germline ends came to 12 bases. The germline V gene has CDR1 MNHEY and CDR2 SMNVEV (reference sequence). The CDR3 is CASSRPPAAFF. CDR3 DNA: TGTGCCAGCAGTCGTCCACCAGCGGCTTTCTTT.

The DNA of the CDR3 is TGTGCCAGCAGTTTATGGGGCAGGGGGGCCAACGTCCTGACTTTC. Translating gives CASSLWGRGANVLTF. The J gene is TRBJ2-6, the V gene TRBV28; D is uncertain. The CDR3 sequence is 15 residues long. Germline assignment: CDR1 MDHEN and CDR2 SYDVKM. V was trimmed by 0 bases and J by 4 bases, leaving 7 bases between them.

The chain carries TRBV6-5 and TRBJ2-3; possible D gene TRBD2, 5 bases. There are 14 residues in the CDR3. Trimming removed 0 bases at V and 4 bases at J, with 8 bases between. Germline-derived CDR1 and CDR2 are MNHEY and SVGAGI. The CDR3: CASSYSGLPDTQYF. CDR3 in DNA: TGTGCCAGCAGTTACTCAGGACTGCCAGATACGCAGTATTTT.

This chain links TRBV19 with TRBJ2-4; no clear D gene. This CDR3 comprises 14 residues. Trimming took off 3 bases at V and 9 bases at J, with 15 bases between the two ends. Germline V gene data show CDR1 as LNHDA and CDR2 as SQIVND (reference sequence). This chain's CDR3 is CASSIMGWESIQYF. The CDR3 coding sequence is TGTGCCAGTAGTATTATGGGGTGGGAAAGCATTCAGTACTTC.

This clone came up once. The chain has TRBV7-9 and TRBJ1-1, with D possibly TRBD1 on 5 matching bases. The CDR3 totals 13 residues. CDR1 is SEHNR, CDR2 FQNEAQ, per germline (reference sequence). The V gene lost 5 bases and the J gene lost 6 bases, with 13 bases spanning the gap. CDR3 sequence reads: CASSPSGTSEAFF. The CDR3 DNA reads TGTGCCAGCAGCCCATCCGGGACGTCTGAAGCTTTCTTT.

V gene TRBV5-1 combines with J gene TRBJ2-7; D uncertain. The CDR3 spans 14 residues. Germline lookup yields CDR1 SGHRS and CDR2 YFSETQ. V gave up 0 bases and J gave up 0 bases, with 7 bases separating them. The CDR3 spells CASSLEGNSYEQYF. The CDR3, as DNA: TGCGCCAGCAGCTTGGAGGGAAACTCCTACGAGCAGTACTTC.

The chain couples TRBV2 to TRBJ2-5; D is perhaps TRBD2 (6 bases). The CDR3 has 11 residues. The V gene lost 6 bases and the J gene lost 4 bases, with 6 bases spanning the gap. From germline, CDR1 is SNHLY and CDR2 FYNNEI. The CDR3 DNA follows: TGTGCCAGCAGGGGAGGAGAGACCCAGTACTTC. It yields the protein CASRGGETQYF. Full variable domain (rest looked up from reference TRBV2 and TRBJ2-5): EPEVTQTPSHQVTQMGQEVILRCVPISNHLYFYWYRQILGQKVEFLVSFYNNEISEKSEIFDDQFSVERPDGSNFTLKIRSTKLEDSAMYFCASRGGETQYFGPGTRLLVL.

CDR3 coding DNA: TGTGCCAGCTCACCACTGGGAGACAGGGCCACCGGGGAGCTGTTTTTT. Protein: CASSPLGDRATGELFF. J is TRBJ2-2 and V is TRBV18, with 7 bases identical to TRBD1. Germline V CDR1 and CDR2: KGHSH, LQKENI. CDR3 length: 16 amino acids. J was trimmed by 4 bases and V by 1 base; bases with no gene match: 6.

V gene TRBV4-1 combines with J gene TRBJ2-4, with D unresolved. Trimming cost V 3 bases and J 0 bases, with 18 bases left between them. There are 18 residues in the CDR3. Germline V CDR1 and CDR2: MGHRA, YSYEKL. Here the CDR3 DNA reads TGCGCCAGCAGCCATGTACGTGGGCCAGGAGTAGCCAAAAACATTCAGTACTTC. Its protein product is CASSHVRGPGVAKNIQYF.

The chain couples TRBV30 to TRBJ1-2, with D possibly matching TRBD1 (6 bases). The CDR3 has 13 amino acids. The V gene's germline CDR1 is GTSNPN and CDR2 SVGIG (reference sequence). V shed 5 bases and J shed 5 bases, with 15 bases lying between them. In DNA, the CDR3 is TGTGCCTGGCGACAGGTCGTAGGGTATGGCTACACCTTC. Encoded protein: CAWRQVVGYGYTF.

This clone has just one count. This chain joins TRBV30 and TRBJ2-5, with TRBD2 matching over 8 bases. Losses at the gene ends were 7 bases for V and 1 base for J; bases not matched to a gene: 5. CDR3 length: 13 residues. Germline V gene lookup returns CDR1 GTSNPN and CDR2 SVGIG (reference sequence). The CDR3: CAYLAGPQETQYF. For the CDR3, the DNA is TGTGCCTACCTAGCGGGCCCCCAAGAGACCCAGTACTTC.

This clone was counted only a few times. V is TRBV18 and J is TRBJ2-6; unclear D gene. V lost 2 bases, J lost 0 bases, and 8 bases lay in between. This CDR3 spans 16 amino acids. Germline V gene sequence: CDR1 KGHSH, CDR2 LQKENI. The CDR3 bases are TGTGCCAGCTCACCAAAGGTCCTCTCTGGGGCCAACGTCCTGACTTTC. It is translated as CASSPKVLSGANVLTF.

This clone has just one count. The gene calls are TRBV9 and TRBJ2-7; D gene ambiguous. The CDR3 runs to 13 residues. Trimming cost V 1 base and J 1 base, with 6 bases left between them. The V gene's germline CDR1 is SGDLS and CDR2 YYNGEE. The CDR3 sequence: CASSVTPSYEQYF. The CDR3 region has the DNA TGTGCCAGCAGCGTAACCCCATCCTACGAGCAGTACTTC.

CDR3 residues: CASSLSSGPAYNEQFF. The DNA of the CDR3 is TGTGCCAGTAGTCTCTCTAGCGGCCCGGCCTACAATGAGCAGTTCTTC. This rearrangement joins TRBV19 to TRBJ2-1, with 7 bases lining up with TRBD2. V shed 5 bases and J 2 bases; nucleotides not matched to a gene: 9. Per the germline V gene, CDR1 is LNHDA and CDR2 is SQIVND (reference sequence). The CDR3 runs to 16 residues.

The chain couples TRBV4-1 to TRBJ2-5, with D perhaps matching TRBD2 (6 bases). This CDR3 has 15 residues. Germline V gives CDR1 MGHRA, CDR2 YSYEKL. Trimming removed 0 bases at V and 5 bases at J, with 13 bases between. Here the CDR3 reads CASSQDAGSQETQYF. CDR3 nucleotides: TGCGCCAGCAGCCAAGATGCCGGGAGCCAGGAGACCCAGTACTTC.

The J gene is TRBJ2-5, the V gene TRBV18; the D gene is possibly TRBD2 (5 bases). This CDR3 has 15 amino acids. Trimming pared 6 bases from V and 0 bases from J, leaving 14 bases between. Germline V CDR1 and CDR2: KGHSH, LQKENI. CDR3 DNA sequence: TGTGCCAGCTCCTTCCGCCGGGATAACCAAGAGACCCAGTACTTC. This translates into CASSFRRDNQETQYF.

The rearrangement joins TRBV5-1 to TRBJ1-4; D unclear. Trimming removed 2 bases at V and 6 bases at J, with 8 bases between. The CDR3 covers 13 residues. Germline values: CDR1 SGHRS, CDR2 YFSETQ. The CDR3 reads CASSFGQDEKLFF. CDR3 in DNA: TGCGCCAGCAGCTTCGGGCAGGATGAAAAACTGTTTTTT.

This clone was found once. The chain has TRBV27 and TRBJ1-1; D call uncertain. The V end lost 2 bases, the J end lost 7 bases, and 11 bases lay between the germline ends. The CDR3 consists of 13 residues. Germline lookup yields CDR1 MNHEY and CDR2 SMNVEV (reference sequence). The CDR3: CASSLTRRHEAFF. The CDR3 region has the DNA TGTGCCAGCAGTTTAACAAGACGGCATGAAGCTTTCTTT.

The chain employs TRBV27 and TRBJ1-1; perhaps TRBD1 as D (5 bases). Germline CDR1 is MNHEY and CDR2 is SMNVEV (reference sequence). The CDR3 length is 14 residues. The germline V and J ends were trimmed by 5 bases and 1 base, with 11 bases remaining between them. The CDR3: CASSNIGGNTEAFF. Written as DNA, the CDR3 is TGTGCCAGCAGTAATATCGGGGGGAACACTGAAGCTTTCTTT.

The V and J genes are TRBV19 and TRBJ2-5; 9 bases match TRBD1. The last part of the DNA fits TRBJ2-7 better; the J call may be wrong. The CDR3 runs to 14 residues. The V gene's germline CDR1 is LNHDA and CDR2 SQIVND (reference sequence). CDR3 protein: CASSTGTGSYEQYF. The CDR3 DNA follows: TGTGCCAGTAGTACCGGGACAGGGTCCTACGAGCAGTACTTC.

In DNA form, the CDR3 reads TGTGCCAGCAGTCTTACCCTGAGGCGGGAAAAACTGTTTTTT. It specifies CASSLTLRREKLFF. The chain couples TRBV27 to TRBJ1-4; no definite D call. The V end was cut by 5 bases, the J end by 8 bases, with 15 bases between. From germline, CDR1 is MNHEY and CDR2 SMNVEV (reference sequence). The CDR3 contains 14 residues.

The CDR3: CASSGDRDSYGYTF. For the CDR3, the DNA is TGTGCCAGCAGTGGTGACAGGGACTCCTATGGCTACACCTTC. This rearrangement joins TRBV6-5 to TRBJ1-2; 7 bases are shared with TRBD1. The J segment lost 4 bases and the V segment lost 5 bases, leaving 7 bases of the junction unmatched. CDR1 is MNHEY, CDR2 SVGAGI, per germline. The CDR3 contains 14 residues.

The chain's CDR3 is CASSESAVLAYEQYF. The CDR3 DNA reads as TGCGCCAGCAGTGAGTCAGCAGTTTTGGCCTACGAGCAGTACTTC. The genes are TRBV10-2 and TRBJ2-7; D gene uncertain. V lost 0 bases and J lost 2, with 11 bases in between. The CDR3 consists of 15 residues. Per germline, CDR1 WSHSY and CDR2 SAAADI.

J is TRBJ1-2 and V is TRBV4-1; D gene ambiguous. This CDR3 comprises 16 residues. Trimming took 0 bases from V and 3 from J, leaving 14 bases between them. The germline gives CDR1 MGHRA, CDR2 YSYEKL. CDR3 DNA sequence: TGCGCCAGCAGCCAAGAATCGGGGAGGGCCGACTATGGCTACACCTTC. It codes for CASSQESGRADYGYTF.